This T cell receptor (beta chain) was sequenced for a study of blood T cell repertoires in COVID-19. Overall study: Acute and convalescent COVID-19 samples came from the United States, Italy and Spain. PBMCs, B-cell-depleted T cells, or T cells were the source of the cDNA or gDNA that made up the material.

As processed by the authors: Nucleated cell counts were estimated from reference gene primer amplification. Data came from immunoSEQ multiplex PCR; TCRdb stores just in-frame clones and leaves some out. V and J calls and clone size follow that table, whereas D and trimming were derived from the DNA. The table records hundreds of thousands of clones, 75% to 85% of them present only once. The receptor was derived from a woman in her 70s with acute or convalescent COVID-19. Sequencing used peripheral blood.

For the CDR3, the DNA is TGTGCCAGCTCACTGCTTGGGGGGGTCGGACAGGGGATGACTGAAGCTTTCTTT. Protein sequence: CASSLLGGVGQGMTEAFF. The V call is TRBV18, the J call TRBJ1-1; 9 positions agree with TRBD1. V lost 4 bases, J lost 5 bases, and 17 bases stayed unmatched. Germline CDR1 and CDR2: KGHSH and LQKENI. The CDR3 spans 18 residues. The full variable domain, with the rest looked up from reference TRBV18 and TRBJ1-1, is NAGVMQNPRHLVRRRGQEARLRCSPMKGHSHVYWYRQLPEEGLKFMVYLQKENIIDESGMPKERFSAEFPKEGPSILRIQQVVRGDSAAYFCASSLLGGVGQGMTEAFFGQGTRLTVV.